The 30 T cell receptor beta chains presented below share a single source sample, sequenced in a study of T cell responses to AZD1222 COVID-19 vaccine. Method: immunoSEQ multiplex PCR; TCRdb's copy keeps in-frame clones and lacks some. This sample has about 120,000 clones; roughly 90% occur once, and the top ten carry approximately 1.5%. The source material was peripheral blood, sampled on day 0 of AZD1222 vaccination. The receptors were gathered from an adult in good health.

This chain connects TRBV19 to TRBJ2-7; the match to TRBD2 covers 12 bases. CDR3 length equals 21 residues. Losses at the gene ends were 4 bases for V and 4 bases for J; bases not matched to a gene: 23. Germline V CDR1 and CDR2: LNHDA, SQIVND (reference sequence). Here the CDR3 reads CASSTDQTGIGTSGLQYEQYF. The CDR3 DNA is TGTGCCAGTAGTACCGACCAGACAGGGATCGGGACTAGCGGGCTACAATACGAGCAGTACTTC.

The gene calls are TRBV5-1 and TRBJ2-7; no clear D gene. Germline loops: CDR1 SGHRS, CDR2 YFSETQ. This CDR3 has 13 amino acids. The ends were cut back, 0 bases at V and 5 bases at J, with 9 bases in the middle. The CDR3 nucleotides read TGCGCCAGCAGCTTGGCACTGAGCCACGAGCAGTACTTC. This encodes CASSLALSHEQYF.

For the CDR3, the DNA is TGCGCCAGCAGCCAAGGGCAGGAGAACACCATATATTTT. The encoded protein is CASSQGQENTIYF. The genes are TRBV4-1 and TRBJ1-3; D is undetermined. The V gene lost 1 base and the J gene lost 7 bases, with 8 bases spanning the gap. CDR1 and CDR2 (germline): MGHRA, YSYEKL. This CDR3 is 13 amino acids long.

The CDR3 DNA reads as TGTGCCAGCAGCAGCAGTCGCTCCTACAATGAGCAGTTCTTC. Residues: CASSSSRSYNEQFF. The chain employs TRBV25-1 and TRBJ2-1; D is undetermined. V lost 6 bases, J lost 0 bases, and 9 bases lay in between. The V gene's germline CDR1 is MGHDK and CDR2 SYGVNS. The CDR3 runs 14 residues.

The chain joins TRBV7-3 to TRBJ2-1; D perhaps matches TRBD2 (5 bases). From germline, CDR1 is SGHTA and CDR2 FQGTGA. The CDR3 is made up of 15 amino acids. V lost 4 bases to trimming and J lost 0 bases, with 10 bases between them. CDR3 in DNA: TGTGCCAGCAGCTCCCCAGCGGACTCCTACAATGAGCAGTTCTTC. It encodes CASSSPADSYNEQFF.

The chain has TRBV14 and TRBJ2-1; D remains ambiguous. Germline CDR1 is SGHDN and CDR2 is FVKESK. The CDR3 covers 16 residues. V gave up 0 bases and J gave up 0 bases, with 9 bases separating them. The CDR3 reads CASSQDLTFSYNEQFF. In nucleotides, the CDR3 is TGTGCCAGCAGCCAAGATCTCACCTTCTCCTACAATGAGCAGTTCTTC.

In this sample, this clone turned up once. The rearrangement joins TRBV18 to TRBJ1-1, with D possibly matching TRBD1 (5 bases). The CDR3 is 13 amino acids. Germline loops: CDR1 KGHSH, CDR2 LQKENI. Trimming removed 1 base from V and 3 bases from J, with 6 bases in between. The CDR3 bases are TGTGCCAGCTCACCACAACAGGACACTGAAGCTTTCTTT. As protein: CASSPQQDTEAFF.

The chain has TRBV2 and TRBJ2-2; 12 positions match TRBD1. There are 20 residues in the CDR3. From germline, CDR1 is SNHLY and CDR2 FYNNEI. Unmatched junction bases numbered 21, after V lost 5 bases and J lost 8 bases. DNA for the CDR3: TGTGCCAGCAGTTGGGGGACAGGGGGCCGACTACCCCTAGGGGTAGGGGAGCTGTTTTTT. Translated, it gives CASSWGTGGRLPLGVGELFF.

This clone was seen only a few times. Here the CDR3 DNA reads TGTGCCAGCAGTTACTCGGGGACAGGGGGCTACGAGCAGTACTTC. It yields the protein CASSYSGTGGYEQYF. This chain uses TRBV6-2 or TRBV6-3 with TRBJ2-7; 11 positions match TRBD1. Germline trimming cut 0 bases from V and 3 bases from J; bases unmatched to any gene: 1. The V gene's germline CDR1 is MNHEY and CDR2 SVGEGT. The CDR3 runs to 15 residues.

The chain recombines TRBV9 with TRBJ1-3; a weak D match, TRBD1 (6 bases). The ends were cut back, 1 base at V and 0 bases at J, with 23 bases in the middle. The CDR3 consists of 20 residues. Germline V gene lookup returns CDR1 SGDLS and CDR2 YYNGEE. CDR3 amino acids: CASSVRDLGQRRNSGNTIYF. For the CDR3, the DNA is TGTGCCAGCAGCGTACGGGATCTTGGACAGCGTAGGAACTCTGGAAACACCATATATTTT.

This clone was counted a single time. V and J are TRBV28 and TRBJ1-3; perhaps TRBD1 as D (6 bases). The germline CDR1 and CDR2 sequences are MDHEN and SYDVKM. Deletions cut 8 bases from V and 1 base from J, with 15 bases between. This CDR3 is built from 15 residues. The CDR3 nucleotides read TGTGCCAGCTCCAGGGGAGACTTGTCTGGAAACACCATATATTTT. The encoded protein is CASSRGDLSGNTIYF.

The V and J genes are TRBV6-2 or TRBV6-3 and TRBJ2-5, with 7 positions matching TRBD2. V lost 6 bases, J lost 1 base, and 8 bases stayed unmatched. Looked up from germline, CDR1 is MNHEY and CDR2 is SVGEGT. CDR3 length: 15 residues. The CDR3 spells CASSSPSSGQETQYF. Here the CDR3 DNA reads TGTGCCAGCAGCTCTCCCTCTAGCGGCCAAGAGACCCAGTACTTC.

The gene calls are TRBV5-4 and TRBJ2-1, with 10 bases aligning to TRBD2. Germline-derived CDR1 and CDR2 are SGHNT and YYREEE (reference sequence). The CDR3 totals 15 residues. Trimming cost V 0 bases and J 9 bases; bases outside gene matches: 6. CDR3 sequence (DNA): TGTGCCAGCAGCTTGGGGGTCCTAGCGGGAGTTGAGCAGTTCTTC. This encodes CASSLGVLAGVEQFF. Complete variable domain (other parts from reference TRBV5-4 and TRBJ2-1): ETGVTQSPTHLIKTRGQQVTLRCSSQSGHNTVSWYQQALGQGPQFIFQYYREEENGRGNFPPRFSGLQFPNYSSELNVNALELDDSALYLCASSLGVLAGVEQFFGPGTRLTVL.

V and J are TRBV21-1 and TRBJ1-3. TRBV21-1 is given as a pseudogene. This CDR3 has 15 residues. The CDR3 spells CASSPGNLSGNTIYF. The CDR3 DNA sequence: TGTGCCAGCAGCCCTGGGAATCTCTCTGGAAACACCATATATTTT.

The chain joins TRBV10-3 to TRBJ2-2; no clear D gene. The CDR3 totals 14 residues. The ends were cut back, 4 bases at V and 4 bases at J, with 10 bases in the middle. Germline V gives CDR1 ENHRY, CDR2 SYGVKD. The CDR3 DNA reads as TGTGCCATCAGTGCGGTCTCGGGCACCGGGGAGCTGTTTTTT. Translated: CAISAVSGTGELFF.

This rearrangement joins TRBV29-1 to TRBJ1-2; D call uncertain. The CDR3 runs 14 residues. Germline V gene sequence: CDR1 SQVTM, CDR2 ANQGSEA. Trimming stripped 4 bases from V and 0 bases from J, with 12 bases between. In DNA form, the CDR3 reads TGCAGCGTTGCGGCGAGACTAGCTAACTATGGCTACACCTTC. It encodes CSVAARLANYGYTF. Complete variable domain (other parts from reference TRBV29-1 and TRBJ1-2): SAVISQKPSRDICQRGTSLTIQCQVDSQVTMMFWYRQQPGQSLTLIATANQGSEATYESGFVIDKFPISRPNLTFSTLTVSNMSPEDSSIYLCSVAARLANYGYTFGSGTRLTVV.

The chain carries TRBV30 and TRBJ1-6; D possibly corresponds to TRBD1 (6 bases). Germline V lookup: CDR1 GTSNPN, CDR2 SVGIG (reference sequence). V lost 1 base and J 0 bases, leaving 13 bases between the germline ends. The CDR3 is made up of 17 amino acids. The CDR3 loop reads CAWSADRTSSYNSPLHF. CDR3 DNA: TGTGCCTGGAGTGCGGACAGAACGAGCTCCTATAATTCACCCCTCCACTTT.

The chain joins TRBV6-5 to TRBJ1-5; tentative D call: TRBD1 (5 bases). The CDR3 is 14 amino acids. CDR1 and CDR2 from the germline V gene are MNHEY and SVGAGI. V dropped 8 bases and J dropped 1 base, with 12 bases sitting between them. The CDR3 nucleotides are TGTGCCAGCGGCGGGACGTGGAGCAATCAGCCCCAGCATTTT. Translated, it gives CASGGTWSNQPQHF.

The chain uses TRBV11-3 and TRBJ1-2, with TRBD1 matching 11 bases. The CDR3 consists of 15 residues. The V gene end was trimmed by 5 bases and the J gene end by 2 bases; junction bases not matched to a gene: 4. Germline CDR1 and CDR2: SGHNT and YENEEA. The CDR3, as DNA: TGTGCCAGCAGCCGAGGGACAGGGGGGAACTATGGCTACACCTTC. This gives the protein CASSRGTGGNYGYTF.

The chain joins TRBV19 to TRBJ2-3; D call uncertain. Trimming took 4 bases from V and 2 from J, leaving 4 bases between them. CDR3 length: 12 residues. Germline loops: CDR1 LNHDA, CDR2 SQIVND (reference sequence). This CDR3 reads CASSTSTDTQYF. The CDR3 bases are TGTGCCAGTAGTACTTCCACAGATACGCAGTATTTT.

The chain links TRBV30 to TRBJ2-7; 8 bases match TRBD2. CDR3 length equals 13 residues. CDR1 and CDR2 (germline): GTSNPN, SVGIG (reference sequence). Trimming at V came to 8 bases and at J to 3 bases, leaving 9 bases not matched to a gene. DNA for the CDR3: TGTGCCCAAAACGCGGGGGGAGGCTACGAGCAGTACTTC. Encoded protein: CAQNAGGGYEQYF. Using reference TRBV30 and TRBJ2-7 for the parts outside the CDR3, the full variable domain is SQTIHQWPATLVQPVGSPLSLECTVEGTSNPNLYWYRQAAGRGLQLLFYSVGIGQISSEVPQNLSASRPQDRQFILSSKKLLLSDSGFYLCAQNAGGGYEQYFGPGTRLTVT.

The J gene is TRBJ1-5, the V gene TRBV7-8, with unresolved D. V dropped 1 base and J dropped 3 bases, with 19 bases sitting between them. This CDR3 contains 18 residues. CDR1 and CDR2 (germline): SGHVS, FQNEAQ. The CDR3 nucleotides are TGTGCCAGCAGCTTAGTGGGTTCTCTAGACTTCACCAATCAGCCCCAGCATTTT. Residues: CASSLVGSLDFTNQPQHF.

V is TRBV5-5 and J is TRBJ2-7, with 9 positions matching TRBD1. This CDR3 is 14 amino acids long. V lost 4 bases, J lost 4 bases, and 6 bases stayed unmatched. From germline, CDR1 is SGHKS and CDR2 YYEKEE (reference sequence). The CDR3 DNA follows: TGTGCCAGCAGCCCCCGGACAGGGGAGTACGAGCAGTACTTC. It yields the protein CASSPRTGEYEQYF.

The chain is built from TRBV5-8 and TRBJ1-5; no clear D. The CDR3 has 15 residues. CDR1 is SGHTS, CDR2 YDEGEE, per germline. The germline V and J ends were trimmed by 2 bases and 0 bases, with 9 bases remaining between them. The CDR3 reads CASSFGQTSNQPQHF. The DNA of the CDR3 is TGTGCCAGCAGCTTCGGGCAGACTAGCAATCAGCCCCAGCATTTT.

By its share, this clone is medium-sized. The rearrangement uses TRBV28 and TRBJ1-6; D is ambiguous. The CDR3 runs 13 residues. Looked up from germline, CDR1 is MDHEN and CDR2 is SYDVKM. Trimming left V 7 bases short and J 7 bases short, with 11 bases between. The CDR3 DNA is TGTGCCAGCACAAGGGCCCTCAATTCACCCCTCCACTTT. Translation: CASTRALNSPLHF.

The chain is built from TRBV13 and TRBJ1-2; a possible D gene is TRBD1 (6 bases). CDR1 and CDR2 (germline): PRHDT, FYEKMQ (reference sequence). With 5 bases removed from V and 5 bases from J, the gap between germline ends came to 15 bases. CDR3 length: 14 amino acids. DNA of the CDR3: TGTGCCAGCAGCGCTATACGGGGGGCGTATGGCTACACCTTC. As protein: CASSAIRGAYGYTF.

The table lists this clone with a count of one. The chain recombines TRBV27 with TRBJ2-7, with 8 positions matching TRBD2. The CDR3 length is 18 residues. Losses at the gene ends were 0 bases for V and 3 bases for J; bases not matched to a gene: 13. Germline lookup yields CDR1 MNHEY and CDR2 SMNVEV (reference sequence). The CDR3 loop is CASSLSSLEREGYYEQYF. The CDR3 nucleotides read TGTGCCAGCAGTTTATCGTCCCTGGAACGGGAGGGCTACTACGAGCAGTACTTC.

The count of this clone is one. The chain uses TRBV27 and TRBJ1-2; D gene ambiguous. The V gene lost 2 bases and the J gene lost 3 bases, with 7 bases spanning the gap. CDR1 and CDR2 (germline): MNHEY, SMNVEV (reference sequence). The CDR3 consists of 13 residues. CDR3 loop: CASSLRPYYGYTF. In DNA form, the CDR3 reads TGTGCCAGCAGTTTAAGACCATACTATGGCTACACCTTC.

This clone was picked up one time. The rearrangement links TRBV1 to TRBJ2-1. TRBV1 is described as a pseudogene. The CDR3 runs 16 residues. CDR3 amino acids: CTSSQVKGIYWNEQFF. CDR3 sequence (DNA): TGCACCAGCAGCCAAGTTAAAGGGATCTATTGGAATGAGCAGTTCTTC.

J is TRBJ2-3 and V is TRBV7-3, with 8 nucleotides matching TRBD2. Germline CDR1 and CDR2: SGHTA and FQGTGA. The V gene end was trimmed by 6 bases and the J gene end by 4 bases; junction bases not matched to a gene: 6. The CDR3 spans 14 residues. This CDR3 reads CASSPGLAADTQYF. The CDR3 coding sequence is TGTGCCAGCAGTCCCGGACTAGCCGCAGATACGCAGTATTTT. The whole variable domain, filled in from reference TRBV7-3 and TRBJ2-3, reads GAGVSQTPSNKVTEKGKYVELRCDPISGHTALYWYRQSLGQGPEFLIYFQGTGAADDSGLPNDRFFAVRPEGSVSTLKIQRTERGDSAVYLCASSPGLAADTQYFGPGTRLTVL.